The 23 T cell receptor beta chains below all came from one sample that was sequenced in a study of spatial heterogeneity in lung cancer. TCRdb itself ran the 5' RACE reads through MiXCR, one entry per CDR3 protein. The table records about 120,000 distinct CDR3 sequences, 10% to 15% of them present only once. The time point: blood at routine non-recurrence follow-up after resection. Whole RNA obtained from tumor, nontumor lung or frozen PBMC underwent sequencing without sorting. Sample: PBMCs, taken at follow-up. These receptors came from a male donor with early-stage non-small cell lung cancer.

CDR3 loop: CASSQDFGGAYEQYF. In nucleotides, the CDR3 is TGCGCCAGCAGCCAAGATTTCGGGGGGGCGTACGAGCAGTACTTC. The chain uses TRBV4-3 and TRBJ2-7; TRBD2 matches at 8 bases. The CDR3 is 15 residues long. Germline-derived CDR1 and CDR2 are LGHNA and YSLEER. V trimming: 0 bases; J trimming: 4 bases; junction bases outside the gene matches: 5.

V gene TRBV21-1 combines with J gene TRBJ2-7. TRBV21-1 is a pseudogene. The CDR3 is 12 amino acids. CDR3 DNA: TGTGCCAGCAGCAAAGTGAGTTACGAGCAGTACTTC. Its translation: CASSKVSYEQYF.

This clonotype was observed at least ten times. The chain has TRBV20-1 and TRBJ2-3; D uncertain. The CDR3 has 14 amino acids. The V gene's germline CDR1 is DFQATT and CDR2 SNEGSKA (reference sequence). V shed 3 bases and J shed 0 bases, with 10 bases lying between them. The CDR3 DNA sequence: TGCAGTGCTAGCGGTGACTGGAGCACAGATACGCAGTATTTT. Protein product: CSASGDWSTDTQYF.

In this sample, this clonotype turned up many times. V usage is TRBV7-2 and J usage is TRBJ2-3; D is unclear. CDR1 and CDR2 (germline): SGHTA, FQGNSA. V lost 4 bases to trimming and J lost 4 bases, with 15 bases between them. CDR3 length equals 15 residues. The CDR3 spells CASSSGPYGADTQYF. As DNA, the CDR3 is TGTGCCAGCAGCTCCGGACCCTACGGCGCAGATACGCAGTATTTT. The full variable domain, with the rest looked up from reference TRBV7-2 and TRBJ2-3, is GAGVSQSPSNKVTEKGKDVELRCDPISGHTALYWYRQSLGQGLEFLIYFQGNSAPDKSGLPSDRFSAERTGGSVSTLTIQRTQQEDSAVYLCASSSGPYGADTQYFGPGTRLTVL.

The sample holds a few counts of this clonotype. The chain uses TRBV2 and TRBJ2-5, with D possibly being TRBD1 or TRBD2 (6 bases each). This CDR3 comprises 15 residues. Germline values: CDR1 SNHLY, CDR2 FYNNEI. Trimming took off 2 bases at V and 4 bases at J, with 14 bases between the two ends. The CDR3 bases are TGTGCCAGCAGTGAATTCAGGGGAGGTCGAGAGACCCAGTACTTC. Its translation: CASSEFRGGRETQYF.

About this clonotype: One base away lies a much larger clone, so this may be a sequencing read error. The chain links TRBV28 to TRBJ1-2, with a tentative D call TRBD1 (5 bases). The ends were cut back, 7 bases at V and 4 bases at J, with 7 bases in the middle. Per the germline V gene, CDR1 is MDHEN and CDR2 is SYDVKM. CDR3 length: 11 amino acids. The CDR3 sequence: CASTQGYGYTF. Here the CDR3 DNA reads TGTGCCAGCACTCAGGGCTATGGCTACACCTTC.

This clonotype was observed a few times. As DNA, the CDR3 is TGTGCCAGTAGCCAATGGGAGACCCAGTACTTC. Translated: CASSQWETQYF. The chain carries TRBV19 and TRBJ2-5, with D hard to call. The CDR3 loop spans 11 amino acids. Germline V gene lookup returns CDR1 LNHDA and CDR2 SQIVND (reference sequence). Trimming removed 6 bases at V and 5 bases at J, with 7 bases between.

This clonotype was recorded many times. The V gene is TRBV5-1, the J gene TRBJ1-5; D ambiguous. CDR1 is SGHRS, CDR2 YFSETQ, per germline. This CDR3 has 13 residues. With 2 bases removed from V and 5 bases from J, the gap between germline ends came to 8 bases. CDR3: CASSFTGDQPQHF. CDR3 bases: TGCGCCAGCAGCTTTACGGGAGATCAGCCCCAGCATTTT.

This chain uses TRBV20-1 with TRBJ2-3; a weak D match, TRBD1 (6 bases). The CDR3 spans 17 residues. Trimming took off 1 base at V and 0 bases at J, with 17 bases between the two ends. Germline V gene lookup returns CDR1 DFQATT and CDR2 SNEGSKA (reference sequence). CDR3 protein: CSARAFSDSTSTDTQYF. CDR3 nucleotide sequence: TGCAGTGCTAGAGCCTTTTCGGACAGCACTAGCACAGATACGCAGTATTTT.

This sequence joins TRBV10-3 and TRBJ2-6; TRBD1 is a possible D gene (6 bases). The CDR3 is made up of 16 amino acids. Germline V gene lookup returns CDR1 ENHRY and CDR2 SYGVKD. V lost 4 bases, J lost 4 bases, and 14 bases lay in between. The CDR3 loop reads CAISVQGQSGANVLTF. The CDR3 DNA is TGTGCCATCAGTGTCCAGGGACAATCCGGGGCCAACGTCCTGACTTTC.

In this sample, this clonotype turned up many times. The rearrangement joins TRBV20-1 to TRBJ2-7, with D perhaps being TRBD1 or TRBD2 (6 bases each). The germline V gene encodes CDR1 DFQATT and CDR2 SNEGSKA (reference sequence). The CDR3 spans 12 residues. V dropped 4 bases and J dropped 2 bases, with 9 bases sitting between them. As DNA, the CDR3 is TGCAGTGCTACGGGGGCAACCTACGAGCAGTACTTC. Amino acid sequence: CSATGATYEQYF.

At least ten counts were recorded for this clonotype. V gene TRBV6-2 or TRBV6-3 combines with J gene TRBJ2-3, with TRBD2 matching over 16 bases. CDR1 MNHEY and CDR2 SVGEGT come from the germline V gene. The V segment lost 5 bases and the J segment 4 bases; nucleotides outside the gene matches: 12. CDR3 length: 19 amino acids. The CDR3, as DNA: TGTGCCAGCAGTAACATCGGGACTAGCGGGGGGGCGTTCGCAGATACGCAGTATTTT. It codes for CASSNIGTSGGAFADTQYF.

This chain links TRBV19 with TRBJ2-1; TRBD1 or TRBD2 may be the D gene (6 bases each). The germline V and J ends were trimmed by 2 bases and 8 bases, with 10 bases remaining between them. Germline CDR1 is LNHDA and CDR2 is SQIVND (reference sequence). This CDR3 is 13 amino acids long. CDR3 protein: CASSIQGRYEQFF. The CDR3 bases are TGTGCCAGTAGTATACAGGGGAGGTATGAGCAGTTCTTC.

This rearrangement joins TRBV9 to TRBJ2-3; the D is unclear. Between the trimmed V and J ends, which lost 4 bases and 2 bases, there was a span of 5 bases. The germline CDR1 and CDR2 sequences are SGDLS and YYNGEE. The CDR3 consists of 12 residues. The CDR3 DNA sequence: TGTGCCAGCAGCAAACTCACAGATACGCAGTATTTT. This gives the protein CASSKLTDTQYF. Together with reference TRBV9 and TRBJ2-3, the CDR3 gives the full variable domain: DSGVTQTPKHLITATGQRVTLRCSPRSGDLSVYWYQQSLDQGLQFLIQYYNGEERAKGNILERFSAQQFPDLHSELNLSSLELGDSALYFCASSKLTDTQYFGPGTRLTVL.

The chain has TRBV3-1 and TRBJ2-7; TRBD1 aligns across 8 bases. Germline lookup yields CDR1 LGHDT and CDR2 YNNKEL (reference sequence). This CDR3 has 14 residues. V gave up 2 bases and J gave up 6 bases; unmatched junction bases: 6. CDR3 coding DNA: TGTGCCAGCAGCCAATTTACAGGGGGAGGCGAGCAGTACTTC. It translates to CASSQFTGGGEQYF.

In this sample, this clonotype turned up many times. J is TRBJ1-1 and V is TRBV10-3; D is undetermined. V was trimmed by 2 bases and J by 5 bases, leaving 12 bases between them. The CDR3 sequence is 14 residues long. The V gene's germline CDR1 is ENHRY and CDR2 SYGVKD. CDR3 sequence reads: CAISEGLRMTEAFF. DNA of the CDR3: TGTGCCATCAGTGAGGGACTGAGAATGACTGAAGCTTTCTTT.

This clonotype was counted a few times. The chain joins TRBV15 to TRBJ1-5; TRBD1 matches 9 bases. This CDR3 has 14 residues. Germline CDR1 reads LNHNV; CDR2 reads YYDKDF (reference sequence). Trimming at V came to 7 bases and at J to 7 bases, leaving 8 bases not matched to a gene. This chain's CDR3 is CATTQNRGRQPQHF. CDR3 nucleotide sequence: TGTGCCACCACCCAAAACAGGGGGCGGCAGCCCCAGCATTTT.

In this sample, this clonotype turned up many times. This rearrangement joins TRBV6-5 to TRBJ1-2; D gene uncertain. The length of the CDR3 is 14 residues. V lost 7 bases and J 4 bases, leaving 16 bases between the germline ends. The germline gives CDR1 MNHEY, CDR2 SVGAGI. CDR3 amino acids: CASKLRGAFYGYTF. In DNA, the CDR3 is TGTGCCAGCAAACTAAGAGGCGCCTTCTATGGCTACACCTTC.

This clonotype has more than one count but fewer than ten. The chain links TRBV5-6 to TRBJ1-5, with D possibly being TRBD1 (5 bases). Trimming cost V 3 bases and J 6 bases, with 13 bases left between them. Germline assignment: CDR1 SGHDT and CDR2 YYEEEE. The CDR3 sequence is 14 residues long. Written as DNA, the CDR3 is TGTGCCAGCAGCTCAGGACACGTGGCTCAGCCCCAGCATTTT. The encoded protein is CASSSGHVAQPQHF.

This clonotype has just one count. The chain joins TRBV27 to TRBJ1-5, with D unresolved. The V gene's germline CDR1 is MNHEY and CDR2 SMNVEV (reference sequence). This CDR3 contains 15 residues. V lost 1 base, J lost 3 bases, and 10 bases lay in between. The CDR3 loop is CASSLWGPDNQPQHF. CDR3 nucleotide sequence: TGTGCCAGCAGTTTATGGGGTCCCGACAATCAGCCCCAGCATTTT.

A note on this clonotype: The junction departs from germline at one end; a sequencing error may be responsible. J is TRBJ2-1 and V is TRBV6-2 or TRBV6-3, with 7 bases lining up with TRBD1. This CDR3 has 11 residues. CDR1 is MNHEY and CDR2 is SVGEGT in the germline V gene. The CDR3 here is CASSYRGQPGF. The CDR3 bases are TGTGCCAGCAGTTACAGGGGACAGCCAGGCTTC.

This clonotype appeared a few times. This chain joins TRBV20-1 and TRBJ1-5, with D possibly matching TRBD1 (5 bases). CDR1 DFQATT and CDR2 SNEGSKA come from the germline V gene (reference sequence). Trimming took 3 bases from V and 4 from J, leaving 10 bases between them. This CDR3 has 13 amino acids. CDR3 loop: CSARWDDNQPQHF. The CDR3 DNA follows: TGCAGTGCTAGGTGGGACGATAATCAGCCCCAGCATTTT.

The sample holds many counts of this clonotype. This rearrangement joins TRBV24-1 to TRBJ1-2; D is unclear. Per germline, CDR1 KGHDR and CDR2 SFDVKD. The CDR3 consists of 13 residues. V was clipped by 2 bases and J by 3 bases, with 6 bases between them. In nucleotides, the CDR3 is TGTGCCACCAGTGATTCCCTAGACTATGGCTACACCTTC. It translates to CATSDSLDYGYTF.